Listed below are T cell receptor beta chains from one sample, sequenced in a study of tumor-infiltrating lymphocytes in primary liver carcinoma. MiXCR, run by TCRdb on the multiplex PCR reads, gives a single entry per CDR3 protein. Of 95,000 to 100,000 distinct CDR3 sequences listed, around 73% were seen once; the top ten hold roughly 12%. Sequenced: liver tumor tissue from sampling region 2. These receptors came from a woman aged 55-69 years with primary liver carcinoma and hepatitis B virus infection. Each CDR3 is given with its conserved first and last residue. The D gene is left open where the match is weak. Only some rows state a clone size, as once, few, many or a class for expanded clones.

V gene	J gene	clone size	D gene	CDR3 DNA	CDR3 protein
TRBV11-2	TRBJ2-5	NA	TRBD2	TGTGCCAGCAGCCCTGGACTAGCGTGCCCAGAGACCCAGTACTTC	CASSPGLACPETQYF
TRBV7-9	TRBJ2-3	NA	NA	TGTGCCAGCAACTTGGACGGATCCACAGATACGCAGTATTTT	CASNLDGSTDTQYF
TRBV4-2	TRBJ1-5	once	TRBD1	TGTGCCAGCACCCAAGACTCAACCGGGACAGGGAAACAGCCCCAGCATTTT	CASTQDSTGTGKQPQHF
TRBV29-1	TRBJ2-5	NA	NA	TGCAATGTTGAGGGCCCGCTCCCCTCTCAAGAGACCCAGTACTTC	CNVEGPLPSQETQYF
TRBV19	TRBJ1-3	few	NA	TGTGCCAGTACCGCACTTCCGGGGAGAGGAAACACCATATATTTT	CASTALPGRGNTIYF
TRBV12-3/TRBV12-4	TRBJ1-4	NA	NA	TGTGTCAGCAGTTTAGGAGGTTCTGTTGAAAAACTGTTTTTT	CVSSLGGSVEKLFF
TRBV7-9	TRBJ2-7	few	TRBD1	TGTGCCAGCAGCTTAGTTCCGCCGGGACAGGGGGAATACGAGCAGTACTTC	CASSLVPPGQGEYEQYF
TRBV7-8	TRBJ2-1	once	NA	TGTGCCAGCCGCCCGATGGTAGCGGCCTCAAACAATGAGCAGTTCTTC	CASRPMVAASNNEQFF
TRBV12-3/TRBV12-4	TRBJ2-1	many	NA	TGTGCCAGCAGTGGATCCGGGCGGGGTTCCTACAATGAGCAGTTCTTC	CASSGSGRGSYNEQFF
TRBV28	TRBJ2-7	many	NA	TGTGCCAGCAGTTCAAGTCCTCCTACCGAGCAGTACTTC	CASSSSPPTEQYF
TRBV5-6	TRBJ2-4	NA	TRBD1	TGTGCCAGCAGCCCCGACAGGGGGAACGAAAACATTCAGTACTTC	CASSPDRGNENIQYF
TRBV5-1	TRBJ1-6	NA	NA	TGCGTCAGCACCGGAAGTTATGATTCACCCCTCCACTTT	CVSTGSYDSPLHF
TRBV12-3/TRBV12-4	TRBJ2-2	many	TRBD1	TGTGCCAGCAGCCCACACCCCGGACAGGAGACCGGGGAGCTGTTTTTT	CASSPHPGQETGELFF
TRBV19	TRBJ2-7	few	NA	TGTGCCAGTAGTATAGATCTCGTGCGGGGCTACGGGCAGTACTTC	CASSIDLVRGYGQYF
TRBV7-9	TRBJ1-6	NA	NA	TGTGTCAGCAGCCTGACTTCTGGGGTTGATTCACCCCTCCACTTT	CVSSLTSGVDSPLHF
TRBV6-6	TRBJ1-1	NA	NA	TGTGCCAGCTTGCCAGGGCACAGCCCCGAGGGGACTGAAGCTTTCTTT	CASLPGHSPEGTEAFF
TRBV11-3	TRBJ1-1	NA	NA	TGTGCCAGCAGCACTAGGGGAGGGGAGGTTAGCGCTTTCTTT	CASSTRGGEVSAFF
TRBV11-2	TRBJ2-3	NA	TRBD2	TGTGCCAGTGGCTCGGGACTAGCGGGACCAGATAGGCAGTATTTT	CASGSGLAGPDRQYF
TRBV29-1	TRBJ2-5	NA	NA	TGCAGCGTTGAACTACCCGCGCAAGAGACCCAACACTTC	CSVELPAQETQHF
TRBV28	TRBJ2-7	few	NA	TGTGCCAGCACCGGCGACTCGCCCTCCCCCTACGAGCAGTACTTC	CASTGDSPSPYEQYF
TRBV28	TRBJ1-1	NA	NA	TGTGCCAGCAATTTATCCAGGGACACGAACCTCCGTGGGGAGGCTGAAGCTTTCTTT	CASNLSRDTNLRGEAEAFF
TRBV29-1	TRBJ2-3	NA	NA	TGCAGCGTTGAGTGTACCTCCCGCCAGCCCCAGTATTTT	CSVECTSRQPQYF
TRBV11-2	TRBJ2-7	NA	NA	TGTGCCAGCAGTCACACTAGACACGAGTGGTACTTC	CASSHTRHEWYF
TRBV29-1	TRBJ1-1	NA	NA	TGCAGCGTTAATTCGGACTCTGAAGCTTTCTTT	CSVNSDSEAFF
TRBV11-2	TRBJ2-7	NA	TRBD1	TGTGCAAGCAGCGGAATGACAGGGGCCCTTCCCTCCTACGAGCAGTATTTC	CASSGMTGALPSYEQYF
TRBV13	TRBJ2-7	NA	NA	TGTGCCAGCAGCTCAGACGGGAGTAGCGGAAGTCCCGAGCAGTGCTTC	CASSSDGSSGSPEQCF
TRBV5-5	TRBJ2-3	many	NA	TGTGCCAGCAGCGCGCGGGGCATAGGCACAGATACGCAGTATTTT	CASSARGIGTDTQYF
TRBV6-1	TRBJ2-3	few	NA	TGTGCCAGCAGTGTTGGAGATACGCATTATTTT	CASSVGDTHYF
TRBV6-1	TRBJ2-2	NA	NA	TGTGGCAGCAAGACCAGGGACACCGGGGAGCTGTTTTTT	CGSKTRDTGELFF
TRBV28	TRBJ1-5	NA	NA	TGTGCCAGCAGTTTGTCAAGGGCGGTCAATCAGTGCCAGCATTTT	CASSLSRAVNQCQHF
TRBV6-1	TRBJ2-3	many	NA	TGTGCCAGCAGTGAGTCAGGGGTTGATGATGATACGCAGTATTTT	CASSESGVDDDTQYF
TRBV6-5	TRBJ2-2	NA	TRBD2	TGTGCCAGCAGTTACGGACTAGATAACACCGGGGGGCTGTTTTTT	CASSYGLDNTGGLFF
TRBV2	TRBJ2-7	NA	NA	TGTGCCAGCAGTGATGAAGAGGGGTACTTC	CASSDEEGYF
TRBV7-8	TRBJ2-2	few	TRBD1	TGTGCCAGTGGGCTACAGGGGGCAGGCACCGGGGAGCTGTTTTTT	CASGLQGAGTGELFF
TRBV12-3/TRBV12-4	TRBJ1-1	many	NA	TGTGCCAGCAGCGTCACAGGGGAAGCTTTCTTT	CASSVTGEAFF
TRBV29-1	TRBJ2-3	NA	NA	TGCAGCGTTGAGGGACTGGCGGCAGTAGAAGATACGCAGTATTTT	CSVEGLAAVEDTQYF
TRBV11-2	TRBJ1-1	NA	NA	TGTGTCAGCAGTTTAGAGAGGAGTGGCGGCACTGAAGCTTTCTTT	CVSSLERSGGTEAFF
TRBV7-9	TRBJ2-1	NA	TRBD2	TGTGCCAGCAGCTTAGACGGGAGGTCCCTCAATGAGCAGTTCTTC	CASSLDGRSLNEQFF
TRBV19	TRBJ2-5	few	TRBD2	TGTGCCAGTAGTATAGGTCGCGGGAGCGGGAAGACCCAGTACTTC	CASSIGRGSGKTQYF
TRBV12-3/TRBV12-4	TRBJ2-1	many	TRBD1	TGTGCCAGCAGCCCCCGGGACAGATTCTACAATGAGCAGTTCTTC	CASSPRDRFYNEQFF
TRBV29-1	TRBJ2-3	NA	NA	TGCGGCGTTGAAGTGTTGGGCAGGGTGGGGGTTAGCACAGGTACGCAGTATTTT	CGVEVLGRVGVSTGTQYF
TRBV29-1	TRBJ2-1	few	NA	TGCAGCGTCGTCGGGACTGGTGGGAGAAATGAGCAGTTCTTC	CSVVGTGGRNEQFF
TRBV6-1	TRBJ1-1	NA	NA	TGTGCCATCAGTGACAATGTAGCAGGGGTCACTGAAGTTTTCTTT	CAISDNVAGVTEVFF
TRBV11-2	TRBJ2-1	NA	NA	TGTGCCAACAGCTTGTCCTTCCAATACAACGAGCTGTTCTTC	CANSLSFQYNELFF
TRBV7-3	TRBJ2-1	NA	NA	TGTGCCAGCAGCTTAACACTATACAATGAGCAGTTCTTC	CASSLTLYNEQFF
TRBV29-1	TRBJ2-3	NA	TRBD1	TGCAGCGCCTTACAGGGGGGAAGAGATAGGCAATATTTT	CSALQGGRDRQYF
TRBV4-1	TRBJ2-1	NA	NA	TGCGCCATCAGCGCTCGACTAGGTGAACAGAATGGGCAGTTCTTC	CAISARLGEQNGQFF
TRBV12-3/TRBV12-4	TRBJ1-6	NA	NA	TGTGCCAGCAGTCGTCGACAGCTGGGAAATTCACCCCTCCACTTT	CASSRRQLGNSPLHF
TRBV5-1	TRBJ2-7	NA	NA	TGCACCGGCACCCGACTAGGGGGAACCTACGAGCAGTACTTC	CTGTRLGGTYEQYF
TRBV12-3/TRBV12-4	TRBJ1-1	many	NA	TGTGCCAGCAGTTTAGGATTCGGGGGGCTGGTCACTGAAGCTTTCTTT	CASSLGFGGLVTEAFF
TRBV28	TRBJ2-4	NA	NA	TGTGCCAGCAGTTTTATGGGGGGGGCGGTTAACATTCAGTACTTC	CASSFMGGAVNIQYF
TRBV29-1	TRBJ2-1	many	TRBD2	TGCAGCATCGTTGACCCGGCGGGAGCGAACTACAATGAGCAGTTCTTC	CSIVDPAGANYNEQFF
TRBV7-9	TRBJ2-6	NA	NA	TGTGCCAGCAGCCCACAGGGATACGGGGCCAGCGTCCTGACTTTC	CASSPQGYGASVLTF
TRBV29-1	TRBJ1-1	NA	NA	TGCAGCGCTCTTACCGGGACATGGAACACTGAAGCTTTCTTT	CSALTGTWNTEAFF
TRBV4-1	TRBJ2-5	NA	NA	TGCGCCAGCAGCCCCGGGGGAGGCTCCTCCCAAGAGACCCAGTACTTC	CASSPGGGSSQETQYF
TRBV6-1	TRBJ2-5	many	NA	TGTGCCAGCAGAAGTTATCGGGTAGAGACCCAGTACTTC	CASRSYRVETQYF
TRBV7-3	TRBJ2-1	once	NA	TGTGCCAGCAGCTTATCACCATACAATGAGCAGTTCTTC	CASSLSPYNEQFF
TRBV11-2	TRBJ2-7	NA	TRBD2	TGTGCCAACAGCTTAGATTGGGTCAGTTTAGCGGGTCCCCACGAGCAGTACTTC	CANSLDWVSLAGPHEQYF
TRBV12-3/TRBV12-4	TRBJ2-7	once	TRBD1	TGTGCCAGCAGTCCGAACAGGGGCATTTACTTC	CASSPNRGIYF
TRBV7-9	TRBJ2-1	NA	TRBD2	TGTGCCAACAGCCACCCTATTAGCGGGTTCTCCTACAATGAGCAGTTCTTC	CANSHPISGFSYNEQFF